The 12 T cell receptor beta chains presented below share a single source sample, sequenced in a study of early T cells in non-severe SARS-CoV-2 infection listed by TCRdb under 2021. Library preparation employed 5' RACE. Instrument on record: NextSeq 500. TCRdb reprocessing: public reads trimmed at Q25 with fastp, clones called with MiXCR, in-frame beta chains kept. Rows are combined by CDR3 protein, so each entry shows the most common genes and DNA. The sample records 70,000 or so distinct CDR3 sequences, about 9.4% of which are singletons. The leading ten clones occupy 7.6% of the sample. Sequenced here: whole blood, sampled at baseline. Every receptor here comes from an adult who was a healthcare worker with PCR-confirmed SARS-CoV-2 infection or an uninfected control (not recorded which).

The CDR3 region has the DNA TGTGCCAGCGAATTATCGGGCACTGAAGCTTTCTTT. As protein: CASELSGTEAFF. The chain uses TRBV5-8 and TRBJ1-1; D gene unclear. CDR1 is SGHTS, CDR2 YDEGEE, per germline. The CDR3 totals 12 residues. V was cut by 7 bases and J by 4 bases, with 11 bases left in between.

This sequence joins TRBV6-2 or TRBV6-3 and TRBJ2-1; 8 nucleotides line up with TRBD2. Trimming removed 0 bases from V and 8 bases from J; junction bases left unmatched: 9. The CDR3 runs to 16 residues. Germline V lookup: CDR1 MNHEY, CDR2 SVGEGT. CDR3 coding DNA: TGTGCCAGCAGTTACTCCCCCACCGGGGGGGCATATGAGCAGTTCTTC. Protein: CASSYSPTGGAYEQFF.

This clonotype was seen ten or more times. DNA for the CDR3: TGTGCGGGAGGGACAGGGAGTTCGCTCGGGGAGCTGTTTTTT. Amino acids: CAGGTGSSLGELFF. V and J are TRBV28 and TRBJ2-2; 9 bases are a match to TRBD1. The CDR3 consists of 14 residues. Germline V gene lookup returns CDR1 MDHEN and CDR2 SYDVKM. Full variable domain (rest looked up from reference TRBV28 and TRBJ2-2): DVKVTQSSRYLVKRTGEKVFLECVQDMDHENMFWYRQDPGLGLRLIYFSYDVKMKEKGDIPEGYSVSREKKERFSLILESASTNQTSMYLCAGGTGSSLGELFFGEGSRLTVL.

A few counts support this clonotype. The rearrangement uses TRBV5-6 and TRBJ2-6, with D perhaps matching TRBD2 (5 bases). CDR1 and CDR2 (germline): SGHDT, YYEEEE. CDR3 length: 17 residues. V was trimmed by 2 bases and J by 0 bases, leaving 12 bases between them. The CDR3 reads CASSFSPGNSGANVLTF. The CDR3 DNA reads as TGTGCCAGCAGCTTTTCCCCGGGGAACTCTGGGGCCAACGTCCTGACTTTC. Based on the CDR3 plus reference TRBV5-6 and TRBJ2-6, the full variable domain is DAGVTQSPTHLIKTRGQQVTLRCSPKSGHDTVSWYQQALGQGPQFIFQYYEEEERQRGNFPDRFSGHQFPNYSSELNVNALLLGDSALYLCASSFSPGNSGANVLTFGAGSRLTVL.

The rearrangement joins TRBV7-9 to TRBJ2-5; possibly TRBD1 or TRBD2 for D (6 bases each). The V gene's germline CDR1 is SEHNR and CDR2 FQNEAQ (reference sequence). Trimming pared 0 bases from V and 2 bases from J, leaving 19 bases between. The CDR3 totals 18 residues. The DNA of the CDR3 is TGTGCCAGCAGCTTAGCCCTTCTCGGGGGCCGGGAGCAAGAGACCCAGTACTTC. Encoded protein: CASSLALLGGREQETQYF.

The chain links TRBV7-2 to TRBJ2-7; unclear D gene. V lost 7 bases and J lost 2, with 15 bases in between. The V gene's germline CDR1 is SGHTA and CDR2 FQGNSA. CDR3 length: 14 amino acids. The CDR3 sequence: CASTPAPDTYEQYF. In DNA form, the CDR3 reads TGTGCCAGCACCCCCGCCCCGGATACCTACGAGCAGTACTTC.

This chain links TRBV29-1 with TRBJ1-2, with 9 bases identical to TRBD1. From germline, CDR1 is SQVTM and CDR2 ANQGSEA. V was clipped by 5 bases and J by 2 bases; unmatched bases: 6. The length of the CDR3 is 14 residues. This CDR3 reads CSVTGGGKNYGYTF. As DNA, the CDR3 is TGCAGCGTTACAGGGGGCGGCAAAAACTATGGCTACACCTTC.

V usage is TRBV12-3 or TRBV12-4 and J usage is TRBJ2-1; 13 nucleotides align to TRBD2. The trim removed 2 bases at V and 2 bases at J, leaving 6 bases unmatched. The CDR3 consists of 18 residues. The CDR3 DNA reads TGTGCCAGCAGTTTACACGGACTAGCGGGGGACCCCTACAATGAGCAGTTCTTC. This encodes CASSLHGLAGDPYNEQFF.

The rearrangement links TRBV11-2 to TRBJ2-1, with TRBD2 identical over 8 bases. The CDR3 runs to 15 residues. With V trimmed by 5 bases and J by 5 bases, 8 bases remained unmatched. Germline V gene data show CDR1 as SGHAT and CDR2 as FQNNGV. The CDR3 here is CASSPGGGGHNEQFF. As DNA, the CDR3 is TGTGCCAGCAGCCCCGGGGGGGGCGGGCACAATGAGCAGTTCTTC.

This clonotype has more than one count but fewer than ten. The chain couples TRBV9 to TRBJ2-3; D possibly matches TRBD1 or TRBD2 (5 bases each). The CDR3 totals 13 residues. CDR1 is SGDLS, CDR2 YYNGEE, per germline. Trimming took 4 bases from V and 2 from J, leaving 8 bases between them. CDR3 sequence: CASSRDHTDTQYF. CDR3 bases: TGTGCCAGCAGCAGGGACCACACAGATACGCAGTATTTT.

This clonotype has ten or more counts. The chain couples TRBV19 to TRBJ2-7; 9 positions agree with TRBD1. V shed 5 bases and J 3 bases; nucleotides not matched to a gene: 5. This CDR3 region has 14 residues. From germline, CDR1 is LNHDA and CDR2 SQIVND (reference sequence). Written as DNA, the CDR3 is TGTGCCAGTAGTGGTTGGACAGGGGACTACGAGCAGTACTTC. Translation gives CASSGWTGDYEQYF.

This clonotype appeared many times. This chain links TRBV29-1 with TRBJ1-1; no firm D call. The V end was cut by 0 bases, the J end by 5 bases, with 10 bases between. This CDR3 is built from 13 residues. From germline, CDR1 is SQVTM and CDR2 ANQGSEA. DNA of the CDR3: TGCAGCGTTGAAGAATTGGTGGGAACTGAAGCTTTCTTT. As protein: CSVEELVGTEAFF. Using reference TRBV29-1 and TRBJ1-1 for the parts outside the CDR3, the full variable domain is SAVISQKPSRDICQRGTSLTIQCQVDSQVTMMFWYRQQPGQSLTLIATANQGSEATYESGFVIDKFPISRPNLTFSTLTVSNMSPEDSSIYLCSVEELVGTEAFFGQGTRLTVV.